The 30 T cell receptor beta chains in this list originate from one sample, sequenced in a study of a mutant IDH1 vaccine in newly diagnosed glioma. Antigen specificity for these receptors is unknown. The table came from immunoSEQ multiplex PCR; TCRdb's copy has only in-frame clones and leaves some out. The data hold over 55,000 clones, with 82% observed a single time. Regarding time point: week 5, during vaccination. It was 300 ug of mutant IDH1 20-mer peptide that made up each vaccine dose, given with topical imiquimod. The input for sequencing was PBMCs, taken from a glioma patient whose treatment included an IDH1 peptide vaccine. The receptors originated from a young woman with glioma. Some clones in this sample may be carry-over from other donors' samples.

This chain links TRBV6-5 with TRBJ1-5, with no clear D. CDR3 length equals 12 residues. Trimming took 5 bases from V and 11 from J, leaving 13 bases between them. CDR1 and CDR2 from the germline V gene are MNHEY and SVGAGI. The CDR3: CASSTRGHAQHF. CDR3 coding DNA: TGTGCCAGCAGTACCCGGGGTCATGCCCAGCATTTT.

The chain links TRBV6-1 to TRBJ2-7; the D is unclear. V lost 2 bases and J 1 base, leaving 9 bases between the germline ends. The CDR3 has 14 residues. Looked up from germline, CDR1 is MNHNS and CDR2 is SASEGT. The CDR3 loop reads CASSEKKQSYEQYF. DNA for the CDR3: TGTGCCAGCAGTGAAAAAAAGCAGTCCTACGAGCAGTACTTC.

This clone came up a few times. The V and J genes are TRBV30 and TRBJ1-4, with a weak D call TRBD1 (5 bases). Trimming left V 4 bases short and J 5 bases short, with 20 bases between. The CDR3 runs 16 residues. CDR1 GTSNPN and CDR2 SVGIG come from the germline V gene (reference sequence). CDR3 sequence reads: CAWNRNGAQLNEKLFF. DNA for the CDR3: TGTGCCTGGAATCGGAATGGGGCCCAACTAAATGAAAAACTGTTTTTT.

The V and J genes are TRBV19 and TRBJ2-7, with D possibly matching TRBD2 (7 bases). The CDR3 extends over 15 amino acids. The germline V and J ends were trimmed by 3 bases and 9 bases, with 21 bases remaining between them. CDR1 and CDR2 from the germline V gene are LNHDA and SQIVND (reference sequence). Here the CDR3 reads CASSMVGRGAIRQYF. The CDR3 DNA is TGTGCCAGTAGTATGGTGGGACGGGGGGCTATAAGGCAGTACTTC.

The chain links TRBV2 to TRBJ1-2, with D perhaps TRBD1 (6 bases). The CDR3 loop spans 14 amino acids. V was clipped by 3 bases and J by 7 bases, with 15 bases between them. The germline V gene encodes CDR1 SNHLY and CDR2 FYNNEI. CDR3 loop: CASSEGILRGGYTF. CDR3 DNA sequence: TGTGCCAGCAGTGAGGGTATCCTCAGGGGTGGCTACACCTTC.

V and J are TRBV5-4 and TRBJ1-1; 8 bases are shared with TRBD1. Germline V gives CDR1 SGHNT, CDR2 YYREEE (reference sequence). V dropped 4 bases and J dropped 1; count of bases not matched to a gene: 9. CDR3 length: 16 residues. The CDR3 DNA is TGTGCCAGCAGCCGTAACAGGGGGATGGGGAACACTGAAGCTTTCTTT. It encodes CASSRNRGMGNTEAFF.

This clone occurred once. This chain connects TRBV5-1 to TRBJ2-3; 7 nucleotides agree with TRBD2. The CDR3 contains 15 residues. Looked up from germline, CDR1 is SGHRS and CDR2 is YFSETQ. Germline trimming cut 4 bases from V and 4 bases from J; bases unmatched to any gene: 9. CDR3 in amino acids: CASSLGGLEADTQYF. The CDR3 DNA reads TGCGCCAGCAGCCTCGGGGGGTTGGAGGCAGATACGCAGTATTTT. Variable domain in full (rest from reference TRBV5-1 and TRBJ2-3): KAGVTQTPRYLIKTRGQQVTLSCSPISGHRSVSWYQQTPGQGLQFLFEYFSETQRNKGNFPGRFSGRQFSNSRSEMNVSTLELGDSALYLCASSLGGLEADTQYFGPGTRLTVL.

There are a few counts of this clone. The CDR3 protein is CASSPSDREETQYF. Written as DNA, the CDR3 is TGCGCCAGCAGCCCTAGTGACAGGGAAGAGACCCAGTACTTC. V usage is TRBV5-1 and J usage is TRBJ2-5; 7 bases are shared with TRBD1. V trimming: 4 bases; J trimming: 3 bases; junction bases outside the gene matches: 6. The CDR3 totals 14 residues. The germline CDR1 and CDR2 sequences are SGHRS and YFSETQ.

The chain carries TRBV9 and TRBJ1-2, with TRBD1 matching 7 bases. V shed 3 bases and J 2 bases; nucleotides not matched to a gene: 7. This CDR3 is 15 amino acids long. Germline CDR1 reads SGDLS; CDR2 reads YYNGEE. DNA of the CDR3: TGTGCCAGCAGCGCGAGCCCGGGACAGAACTATGGCTACACCTTC. Its protein product is CASSASPGQNYGYTF.

The chain recombines TRBV6-5 with TRBJ1-4, with D hard to call. CDR1 MNHEY and CDR2 SVGAGI come from the germline V gene. With 0 bases removed from V and 8 bases from J, the gap between germline ends came to 16 bases. This CDR3 contains 16 residues. Here the CDR3 DNA reads TGTGCCAGCAGTTACTCGCTGACAAATTTTAACGAAAAACTGTTTTTT. This gives the protein CASSYSLTNFNEKLFF.

This rearrangement joins TRBV7-8 to TRBJ1-2; D is unclear. This CDR3 region has 12 residues. Trimming took 6 bases from V and 8 from J, leaving 13 bases between them. Germline V gives CDR1 SGHVS, CDR2 FQNEAQ. In DNA form, the CDR3 reads TGTGCCAGCAGACAAGAGGCGGAGGGCTACACCTTC. Translating it yields CASRQEAEGYTF.

The chain links TRBV25-1 to TRBJ1-3; D might be TRBD1 (5 bases). Germline V lookup: CDR1 MGHDK, CDR2 SYGVNS. V was pared by 6 bases and J by 6 bases, with 12 bases between. The CDR3 extends over 13 amino acids. This CDR3 is CASRGRGVNTIYF. In DNA, the CDR3 is TGTGCCAGCAGAGGGAGGGGTGTAAACACCATATATTTT.

The chain has TRBV10-2 and TRBJ1-1; D gene ambiguous. The CDR3 is made up of 12 amino acids. V shed 3 bases and J shed 7 bases, with 9 bases lying between them. Germline CDR1 and CDR2: WSHSY and SAAADI. The CDR3 is CASSDPRGEAFF. The CDR3 coding sequence is TGCGCCAGCAGTGACCCGAGAGGTGAAGCTTTCTTT.

V usage is TRBV5-1 and J usage is TRBJ2-3; D is perhaps TRBD1 (6 bases). V lost 7 bases and J 2 bases, leaving 14 bases between the germline ends. This CDR3 spans 14 amino acids. The germline V gene encodes CDR1 SGHRS and CDR2 YFSETQ. The CDR3 here is CASRGGFDTDTQYF. The CDR3 DNA reads TGCGCCAGCCGAGGGGGATTTGACACAGATACGCAGTATTTT.

This clone was observed a single time. The junction shows a germline mismatch at one end, possibly a read error. J is TRBJ2-2 and V is TRBV10-3; D may be TRBD2 (6 bases). CDR1 is ENHRY and CDR2 is SYGVKD in the germline V gene. The length of the CDR3 is 13 residues. The CDR3 sequence: CAIGQDYTGELFF. In DNA form, the CDR3 reads TGTGCCATCGGTCAGGACTACACCGGAGAGCTGTTTTTT.

The chain couples TRBV11-2 to TRBJ2-2; a possible D gene is TRBD2 (5 bases). Germline V gives CDR1 SGHAT, CDR2 FQNNGV. The CDR3 has 15 amino acids. Trimming pared 3 bases from V and 1 base from J, leaving 9 bases between. The CDR3 reads CASSFSGKNTGELFF. CDR3 DNA: TGTGCCAGCAGCTTTTCCGGGAAGAACACCGGGGAGCTGTTTTTT. Full variable domain (rest looked up from reference TRBV11-2 and TRBJ2-2): EAGVAQSPRYKIIEKRQSVAFWCNPISGHATLYWYQQILGQGPKLLIQFQNNGVVDDSQLPKDRFSAERLKGVDSTLKIQPAKLEDSAVYLCASSFSGKNTGELFFGEGSRLTVL.

The chain is built from TRBV7-3 and TRBJ2-1; 10 nucleotides line up with TRBD2. CDR1 and CDR2 from the germline V gene are SGHTA and FQGTGA. The ends lost 1 base at V and 6 bases at J; junction bases unmatched: 3. The CDR3 covers 15 residues. CDR3: CASSLKAGGFNEQFF. In DNA form, the CDR3 reads TGTGCCAGCAGCTTAAAAGCGGGGGGGTTCAATGAGCAGTTCTTC. The whole variable domain, remainder taken from reference TRBV7-3 and TRBJ2-1, is GAGVSQTPSNKVTEKGKYVELRCDPISGHTALYWYRQSLGQGPEFLIYFQGTGAADDSGLPNDRFFAVRPEGSVSTLKIQRTERGDSAVYLCASSLKAGGFNEQFFGPGTRLTVL.

The chain employs TRBV4-3 and TRBJ2-4; 10 positions agree with TRBD2. The J segment lost 5 bases and the V segment lost 1 base, leaving 8 bases of the junction unmatched. Per the germline V gene, CDR1 is LGHNA and CDR2 is YSLEER. The length of the CDR3 is 17 residues. The CDR3 is CASSQGVAGGIENIQYF. The CDR3 DNA follows: TGCGCCAGCAGCCAAGGAGTAGCGGGGGGCATCGAAAACATTCAGTACTTC.

This clone is a singleton in its sample. The chain combines TRBV9 with TRBJ2-2; D unclear. This CDR3 contains 15 residues. CDR1 and CDR2 from the germline V gene are SGDLS and YYNGEE. Trimming pared 0 bases from V and 0 bases from J, leaving 6 bases between. CDR3 residues: CASSVAAANTGELFF. For the CDR3, the DNA is TGTGCCAGCAGCGTAGCGGCAGCGAACACCGGGGAGCTGTTTTTT.

The J gene is TRBJ2-1, the V gene TRBV7-9; tentatively, D is TRBD2 (5 bases). V was cut by 5 bases and J by 5 bases, with 19 bases left in between. Germline values: CDR1 SEHNR, CDR2 FQNEAQ (reference sequence). The CDR3 runs to 16 residues. CDR3 DNA sequence: TGTGCCAGCAGCGACTCCATTCGGGGTCGCGACAATGAGCAGTTCTTC. Its translation is CASSDSIRGRDNEQFF.

This clone appeared a single time. The CDR3 region has the DNA TGTGCCAGTAAACGGGGACTTCTCGAATTTACAGATACGCAGTATTTT. It is translated as CASKRGLLEFTDTQYF. The chain has TRBV19 and TRBJ2-3; a weak D match, TRBD2 (6 bases). CDR3 length: 16 residues. CDR1 and CDR2 (germline): LNHDA, SQIVND (reference sequence). V was shortened by 7 bases and J by 3 bases, with 20 bases between the two germline ends.

The chain carries TRBV7-2 and TRBJ1-3; no definite D call. Germline loops: CDR1 SGHTA, CDR2 FQGNSA. The CDR3 length is 15 residues. Trimming took off 4 bases at V and 7 bases at J, with 17 bases between the two ends. The CDR3 loop is CASSYTGPARNTIYF. The DNA for the CDR3 is TGTGCCAGCAGCTACACCGGGCCCGCTCGGAACACCATATATTTT. Complete variable domain (other parts from reference TRBV7-2 and TRBJ1-3): GAGVSQSPSNKVTEKGKDVELRCDPISGHTALYWYRQSLGQGLEFLIYFQGNSAPDKSGLPSDRFSAERTGGSVSTLTIQRTQQEDSAVYLCASSYTGPARNTIYFGEGSWLTVV.

This rearrangement joins TRBV7-2 to TRBJ1-5; D possibly corresponds to TRBD1 (5 bases). CDR1 and CDR2 (germline): SGHTA, FQGNSA. The CDR3 length is 17 residues. V was trimmed by 5 bases and J by 0 bases, leaving 17 bases between them. The CDR3 is CASSPETGGFSNQPQHF. The CDR3 bases are TGTGCCAGCAGCCCCGAGACCGGGGGATTTAGCAATCAGCCCCAGCATTTT.

This clone showed up just a few times. V gene TRBV10-1 combines with J gene TRBJ1-1; maybe TRBD1 (6 bases). Germline CDR1 and CDR2: WNHNN and SYGVQD (reference sequence). The CDR3 totals 13 residues. Between the trimmed V and J ends, which lost 6 bases and 11 bases, there was a span of 19 bases. The CDR3 here is CASRRTARTKAFF. DNA of the CDR3: TGCGCCAGCAGGAGGACAGCCCGCACCAAGGCTTTCTTT.

Details on this clone: Relative to the germline gene, one junction end is altered; a read error may explain this. J is TRBJ1-2 and V is TRBV29-1; D unresolved. Germline assignment: CDR1 SQVTM and CDR2 ANQGSEA. This CDR3 region has 15 residues. For the CDR3, the DNA is TGCGGCGTTGAAGCTGAGGACCGAGCTAACTATGGCTACACCTTC. Translating gives CGVEAEDRANYGYTF.

This clone was recorded once. The CDR3 bases are TGTGCCAGCAGACTAGCGGGAGTGTACGAGCAGTACTTC. Translated: CASRLAGVYEQYF. J is TRBJ2-7 and V is TRBV6-5; 11 bases fit TRBD2. V dropped 6 bases and J dropped 4; count of bases not matched to a gene: 2. The germline V gene encodes CDR1 MNHEY and CDR2 SVGAGI. CDR3 length: 13 amino acids.

This clone was counted only a few times. The chain carries TRBV5-1 and TRBJ2-3, with 7 bases lining up with TRBD2. With 0 bases clipped from V and 2 bases from J, the junction kept 3 bases outside the gene matches. The CDR3 is made up of 15 amino acids. The germline V gene has CDR1 SGHRS and CDR2 YFSETQ. CDR3: CASSLDTSDTDTQYF. CDR3 nucleotide sequence: TGCGCCAGCAGCTTGGATACTAGCGACACAGATACGCAGTATTTT.

V usage is TRBV5-1 and J usage is TRBJ2-7; either TRBD1 or TRBD2 may supply D (6 bases each). Deletions cut 0 bases from V and 6 bases from J, with 16 bases between. Looked up from germline, CDR1 is SGHRS and CDR2 is YFSETQ. The CDR3 is 15 residues long. The CDR3 region is CASSLEGGLGPEQYF. The CDR3 DNA sequence: TGCGCCAGCAGCTTGGAGGGGGGACTTGGGCCCGAGCAGTACTTC.

This clone has just a few counts. The chain joins TRBV30 to TRBJ1-1; D uncertain. Per the germline V gene, CDR1 is GTSNPN and CDR2 is SVGIG (reference sequence). V shed 8 bases and J shed 1 base, with 17 bases lying between them. The length of the CDR3 is 14 residues. The CDR3 region has the DNA TGTGCCCATGGGGTGTCGTGGCAGAACACTGAAGCTTTCTTT. Translated, it gives CAHGVSWQNTEAFF.

The chain joins TRBV7-8 to TRBJ2-7; TRBD1 matches at 8 bases. Germline V gene data show CDR1 as SGHVS and CDR2 as FQNEAQ. The CDR3 extends over 14 amino acids. The junction had 8 bases not matched to a gene; V was cut back by 5 bases and J by 5 bases. CDR3 sequence: CASSIQTGDHEQYF. The CDR3 nucleotides read TGTGCCAGCAGCATACAGACAGGGGACCACGAGCAGTACTTC.